Below, one T cell receptor beta chain is given with its context. The sample comes from a study of T cells in localized non-small cell lung cancer. Produced via immunoSEQ multiplex PCR; TCRdb's table is partial and in-frame only. The table shows tens of thousands of clones, with about 90% occurring only once. Germline CDR1 reads LNHNV; CDR2 reads YYDKDF (reference sequence). The V end lost 0 bases, the J end lost 0 bases, and 5 bases lay between the germline ends. CDR3 length equals 15 residues. The clonotype was recovered from a male donor older than 55 with stage I squamous cell lung carcinoma. Sample: peripheral blood, taken before any cancer treatment. The V call is TRBV15, the J call TRBJ1-4, with D unresolved. Here the CDR3 reads CATSRDTATNEKLFF. The CDR3 DNA reads as TGTGCCACCAGCAGAGATACAGCAACTAATGAAAAACTGTTTTTT.